Sequencing of this TCR beta chain was carried out in a study of T-cell reconstitution after alpha-beta-depleted transplantation in children. This clonotype was detected ten times or more. CDR1 MDHEN and CDR2 SYDVKM come from the germline V gene. Trimming removed 4 bases at V and 5 bases at J, with 20 bases between. The CDR3 contains 16 residues. Preparation of the TCRbeta library used unique molecular identifiers. MiXCR, applied by TCRdb to the PCR reads, yields one record per CDR3 protein. Of 150,000 to 250,000 distinct CDR3 sequences in the sample, approximately 15% were seen once. V and J are TRBV28 and TRBJ1-1, with D maybe TRBD1 (5 bases). The sample was PBMCs from the stem cell graft donor, taken from the stem cell graft. The TCR sequence derives from a human donor who donated a stem cell graft to a child with acute lymphoblastic leukemia. The CDR3 bases are TGTGCCAGCAGTTCCCAACAGGCTCGCAAGGGAACTGAAGCTTTCTTT. Its translation is CASSSQQARKGTEAFF.